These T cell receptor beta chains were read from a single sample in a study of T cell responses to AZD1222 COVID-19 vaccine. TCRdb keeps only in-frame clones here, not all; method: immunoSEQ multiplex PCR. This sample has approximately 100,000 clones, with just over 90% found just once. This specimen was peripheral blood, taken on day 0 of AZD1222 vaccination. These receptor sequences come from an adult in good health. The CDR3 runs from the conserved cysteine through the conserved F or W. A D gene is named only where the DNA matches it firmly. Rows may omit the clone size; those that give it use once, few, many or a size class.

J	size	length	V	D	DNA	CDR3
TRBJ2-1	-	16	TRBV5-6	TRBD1	TGTGCCAGCAGCGGAGGGACAGGGAGGGCGAACAATGAGCAGTTCTTC	CASSGGTGRANNEQFF
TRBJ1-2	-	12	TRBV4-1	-	TGCGCCAGCAGGGGGTCGGGCTGGGGCTACACCTTC	CASRGSGWGYTF
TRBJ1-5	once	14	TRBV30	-	TGTGCCTGGAGTGTACCTCGGCAGAATCAGCCCCAGCATTTT	CAWSVPRQNQPQHF
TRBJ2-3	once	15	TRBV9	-	TGTGCCAGCAGCGTAGGGGACGGATACACAGATACGCAGTATTTT	CASSVGDGYTDTQYF
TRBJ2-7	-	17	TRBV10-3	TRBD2	TGTGCCATCAGGAAGGGGGGGACTAGCGGGGAAGGCTACGAGCAGTACTTC	CAIRKGGTSGEGYEQYF
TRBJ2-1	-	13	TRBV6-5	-	TGTGCCAGCAGTACCCGGGGATACAATGAGCAGTTCTTC	CASSTRGYNEQFF
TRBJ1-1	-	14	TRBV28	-	TGTGCCAGCAGTGGCAATTCAGGGGACACTGAAGCTTTCTTT	CASSGNSGDTEAFF
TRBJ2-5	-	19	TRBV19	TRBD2	TGTGCCAGTAGTGCCTCTCCTCTCCTAGCGGGGGGGCCGAGAGAGACCCAGTACTTC	CASSASPLLAGGPRETQYF
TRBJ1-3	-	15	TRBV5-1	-	TGCGCCAGCAGCTTGGATTGGGACGACGGAAACACCATATATTTT	CASSLDWDDGNTIYF
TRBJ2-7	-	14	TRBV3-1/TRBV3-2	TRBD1	TGTGCCAGCAGCCAAGATCAGACAGGGGGCGAGCAGTACTTC	CASSQDQTGGEQYF
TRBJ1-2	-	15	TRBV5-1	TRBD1	TGCGCCAGCAGCCAGGCGACAGGGGGCGCATATGGCTACACCTTC	CASSQATGGAYGYTF
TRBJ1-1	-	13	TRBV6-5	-	TGTGCCAGCAGTCCAGGGATGCGGACTGAAGCTTTCTTT	CASSPGMRTEAFF
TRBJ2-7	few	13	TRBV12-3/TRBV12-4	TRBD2	TGTGCCAGCAGCCCCAGCGGGAGATACGAGCAGTACTTC	CASSPSGRYEQYF
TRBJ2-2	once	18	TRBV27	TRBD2	TGTGCCAGCAGTCCGATTCTAGCGGGGGGGACGGACACCGGGGAGCTGTTTTTT	CASSPILAGGTDTGELFF
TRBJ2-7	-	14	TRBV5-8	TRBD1	TGTGCCAGCAGCTTGATGCAGGGGGCCTACGAGCAGTACTTC	CASSLMQGAYEQYF
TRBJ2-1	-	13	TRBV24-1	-	TGTGCCACCGTCGGGGGCGGGTACAATGAGCAGTTCTTC	CATVGGGYNEQFF
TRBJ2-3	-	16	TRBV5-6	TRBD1	TGTGCCAGCAGCCGGACAGGGGTTAGAGGAGGAGATACGCAGTATTTT	CASSRTGVRGGDTQYF
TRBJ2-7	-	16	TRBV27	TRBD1	TGTGCCAGCAGTTTAATCGTCGGACAGGGATCCTACGAGCAGTACTTC	CASSLIVGQGSYEQYF
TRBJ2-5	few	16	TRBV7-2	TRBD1	TGTGCCAGCAGCTTAGGTTCACAGGGGGCAATCGAGACCCAGTACTTC	CASSLGSQGAIETQYF
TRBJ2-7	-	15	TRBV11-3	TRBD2	TGTGCCAGCAGCTTTGGTGCGGGGGGGCCGGGCGAGCAGTACTTC	CASSFGAGGPGEQYF
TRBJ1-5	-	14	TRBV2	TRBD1	TGTGCCAGCAAGGACAGGGCTAGCAATCAGCCCCAGCATTTT	CASKDRASNQPQHF
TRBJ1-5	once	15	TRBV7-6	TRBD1	TGTGCCAGCAGCTCCGGGACAGGGACGGATCAGCCCCAGCATTTT	CASSSGTGTDQPQHF
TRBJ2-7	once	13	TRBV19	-	TGTGCCAGTAGTAGGGGGACAACCTACGAGCAGTACTTC	CASSRGTTYEQYF
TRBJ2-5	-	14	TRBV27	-	TGTGCCAGCAGCCCCAGGGGGGATTGGGAGACCCAGTACTTC	CASSPRGDWETQYF
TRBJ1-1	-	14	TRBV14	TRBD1	TGTGCCAGCCGCATGTGGGACAGCTACACTGAAGCTTTCTTT	CASRMWDSYTEAFF
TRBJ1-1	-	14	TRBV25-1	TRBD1	TGTGCCAGCAGTGTAGACAGGGGAAGCACTGAAGCTTTCTTT	CASSVDRGSTEAFF
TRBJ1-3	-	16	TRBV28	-	TGTGCCAGCAGTCCCGGAGGTGAGAACTCTGGAAACACCATATATTTT	CASSPGGENSGNTIYF
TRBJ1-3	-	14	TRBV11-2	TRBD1	TGTGCCAGCAGCCCAAGGACAGGGGAAAACACCATATATTTT	CASSPRTGENTIYF
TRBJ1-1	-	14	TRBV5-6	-	TGTGCCAGCAAAGAGGACGGAAGAGGGACTGAAGCTTTCTTT	CASKEDGRGTEAFF
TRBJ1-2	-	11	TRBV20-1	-	TGCAGTGCTATGGGGGGTTATGGCTACACCTTC	CSAMGGYGYTF
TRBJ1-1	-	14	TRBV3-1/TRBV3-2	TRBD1	TGTGCCAGCAAATGGGGACAGGGGGCCACTGAAGCTTTCTTT	CASKWGQGATEAFF
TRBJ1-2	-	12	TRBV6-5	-	TGTGCCAGCACTACAGGGCTCTATGGCTACACCTTC	CASTTGLYGYTF
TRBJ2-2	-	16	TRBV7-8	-	TGTGCCAGCAGCTTAGGGCAGGGTGGGAACACCGGGGAGCTGTTTTTT	CASSLGQGGNTGELFF
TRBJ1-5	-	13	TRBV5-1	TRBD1	TGCGCCAGCAGCAGCACAGGGGACCAGCCCCAGCATTTT	CASSSTGDQPQHF
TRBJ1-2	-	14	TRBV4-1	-	TGCGCCAGCAGCCAACTCCGGGTATCCTATGGCTACACCTTC	CASSQLRVSYGYTF
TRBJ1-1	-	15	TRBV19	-	TGTGCCAGTAAAGGGGGGGACGGAAAAAACACTGAAGCTTTCTTT	CASKGGDGKNTEAFF
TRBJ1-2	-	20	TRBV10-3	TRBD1	TGTGCCATCAGCACCCGGGACAGGGGGCTTGTTGGGTTAGCTAACTATGGCTACACCTTC	CAISTRDRGLVGLANYGYTF
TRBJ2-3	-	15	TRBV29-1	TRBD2	TGCAGCGTAGGGACTAGCGGGGCAATTGCAGATACGCAGTATTTT	CSVGTSGAIADTQYF
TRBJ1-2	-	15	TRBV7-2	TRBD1	TGTGCCAGCAGCTTATCGGGGCAGGGGGCCTATGGCTACACCTTC	CASSLSGQGAYGYTF
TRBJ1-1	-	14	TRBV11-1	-	TGTGCCAGCAGCCCCCTCCGGGTGAACACTGAAGCTTTCTTT	CASSPLRVNTEAFF
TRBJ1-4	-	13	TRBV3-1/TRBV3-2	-	TGTGCCAGCGGCTCAGGGAGAATAGAAAAACTGTTTTTT	CASGSGRIEKLFF
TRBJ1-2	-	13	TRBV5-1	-	TGCGCCAGCAGCTCCATGGATGCCTATGGCTACACCTTC	CASSSMDAYGYTF
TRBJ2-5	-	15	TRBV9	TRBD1	TGTGCCAGCAGCGCCCGGGACAGCAGCGCAGAGACCCAGTACTTC	CASSARDSSAETQYF
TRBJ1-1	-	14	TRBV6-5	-	TGTGCCAGCAGAAGAGGGTTGCGCGACTCTGAAGCTTTCTTT	CASRRGLRDSEAFF